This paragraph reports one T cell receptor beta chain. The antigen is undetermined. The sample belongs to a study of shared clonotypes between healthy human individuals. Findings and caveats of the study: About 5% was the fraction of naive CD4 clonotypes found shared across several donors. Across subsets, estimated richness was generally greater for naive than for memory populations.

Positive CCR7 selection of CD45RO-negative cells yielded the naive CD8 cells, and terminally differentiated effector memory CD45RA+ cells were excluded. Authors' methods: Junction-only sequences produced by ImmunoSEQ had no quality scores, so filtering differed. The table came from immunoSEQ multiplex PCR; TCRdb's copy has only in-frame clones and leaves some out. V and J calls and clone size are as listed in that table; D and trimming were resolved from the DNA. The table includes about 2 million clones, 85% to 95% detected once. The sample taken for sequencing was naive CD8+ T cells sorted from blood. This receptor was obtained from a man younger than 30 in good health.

The CDR3 nucleotides read TGTGCCAGCAGCAACGCGGGACAGACCTACAATGAGCAGTTCTTC. Translated, it gives CASSNAGQTYNEQFF. The chain couples TRBV9 to TRBJ2-1, with a possible D match to TRBD1 (7 bases). The germline V gene has CDR1 SGDLS and CDR2 YYNGEE. This CDR3 is built from 15 residues. The V end lost 4 bases, the J end lost 2 bases, and 13 bases lay between the germline ends. The complete variable domain, with remaining parts taken from reference TRBV9 and TRBJ2-1, reads DSGVTQTPKHLITATGQRVTLRCSPRSGDLSVYWYQQSLDQGLQFLIQYYNGEERAKGNILERFSAQQFPDLHSELNLSSLELGDSALYFCASSNAGQTYNEQFFGPGTRLTVL.